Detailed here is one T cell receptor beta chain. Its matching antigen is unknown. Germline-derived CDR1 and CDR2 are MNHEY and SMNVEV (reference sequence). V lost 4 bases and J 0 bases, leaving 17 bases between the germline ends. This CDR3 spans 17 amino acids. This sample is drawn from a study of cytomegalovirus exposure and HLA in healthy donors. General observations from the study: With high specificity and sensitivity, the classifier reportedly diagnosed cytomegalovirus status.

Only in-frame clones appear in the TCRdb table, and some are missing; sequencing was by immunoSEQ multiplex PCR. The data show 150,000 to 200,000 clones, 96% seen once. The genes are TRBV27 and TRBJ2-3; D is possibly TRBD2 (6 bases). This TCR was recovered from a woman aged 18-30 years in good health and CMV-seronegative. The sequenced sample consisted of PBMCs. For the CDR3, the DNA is TGTGCCAGCAGTTCCTTCGGGGTAGCGGAAAGCACAGATACGCAGTATTTT. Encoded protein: CASSSFGVAESTDTQYF.